This entry lists 3 T cell receptor beta chains sequenced from one sample in a study of neurological immune-mediated disorders (dated by TCRdb to between 2018 and 2021). Receptor amplification or capture employed 5' RACE. TCRdb lists the instrument as Illumina HiSeq 2500. The public reads were quality trimmed at Q25 with fastp and then assembled into clones with MiXCR by TCRdb, keeping productive beta chains. Identical CDR3 proteins give one entry, which carries the most common genes and DNA. Within this sample are 85,000 to 90,000 distinct CDR3 sequences, with approximately 3.5% of them counted one time only. The ten largest clones capture less than 3.5% of the sample. Sequencing input: PBMCs. These receptor sequences come from a woman aged 45-60 years with multiple sclerosis.

This clonotype was found many times. The junction departs from the called germline gene at one end, perhaps through a read error. V and J are TRBV7-7 and TRBJ2-2, with a weak D call TRBD2 (5 bases). The germline gives CDR1 SSHAT, CDR2 FNYEAQ (reference sequence). The CDR3 is made up of 13 amino acids. CDR3 nucleotide sequence: TGTGCTAGCAGCTTATCGGGAACCGGGGAGCTGTTTTTT. This encodes CASSLSGTGELFF.

This clonotype was seen many times. This sequence joins TRBV7-2 and TRBJ2-7; D gene uncertain. V shed 5 bases and J shed 6 bases, with 17 bases lying between them. There are 14 residues in the CDR3. CDR1 and CDR2 from the germline V gene are SGHTA and FQGNSA. The CDR3 coding sequence is TGTGCCAGCAGCCCTACGCCCCGCAGGTCCGAGCAGTACTTC. Its protein is CASSPTPRRSEQYF.

This clonotype came up many times. V usage is TRBV9 and J usage is TRBJ1-2; 8 bases agree with TRBD1. With V trimmed by 4 bases and J by 7 bases, 15 bases remained unmatched. The V gene's germline CDR1 is SGDLS and CDR2 YYNGEE. The CDR3 runs to 16 residues. The CDR3 is CASSPPARTGRFGYTF. CDR3 bases: TGTGCCAGCAGCCCTCCGGCTAGGACAGGGAGATTTGGCTACACCTTC. The full variable domain, in which reference TRBV9 and TRBJ1-2 provide the parts outside the CDR3, is DSGVTQTPKHLITATGQRVTLRCSPRSGDLSVYWYQQSLDQGLQFLIQYYNGEERAKGNILERFSAQQFPDLHSELNLSSLELGDSALYFCASSPPARTGRFGYTFGSGTRLTVV.